This TCR beta chain emerged from a study of cytomegalovirus exposure and HLA in healthy donors. Study overall: Tens of millions of unique TCRs, all from HLA-typed donors, were included in an early release of the data. Notes on the study in general: No immune exposure information besides CMV serostatus was available. Later analysis found that TCR beta chains associated with HLA were more clonally expanded than other, equally common chains. Presence/absence results assume similar sequencing depth per donor, which may not hold.

With V trimmed by 5 bases and J by 5 bases, 3 bases remained unmatched. CDR3 length: 13 residues. Germline V gives CDR1 SGHVS, CDR2 FNYEAQ. The PCR ran on 60 Vbeta and 13 Jbeta primers. The table came from immunoSEQ multiplex PCR; TCRdb's copy has only in-frame clones and leaves some out. The sample has 140,000 to 150,000 clones, 79% seen once. Comments on this clone: Its target is not known.

The genes are TRBV7-6 and TRBJ1-5; 7 bases match TRBD1. Material: PBMCs. The origin of this receptor is a woman in her 40s in good health and CMV-seropositive. Written as DNA, the CDR3 is TGTGCCAGCAGCCGCACAGGGGATCAGCCCCAGCATTTT. It encodes CASSRTGDQPQHF.